This TCR beta chain was recovered during a study of blood T cell repertoires in COVID-19. Participants were aged about 18 to 90 years, lived in 24 US areas, and enrolled virtually. V lost 10 bases to trimming and J lost 1 base; unmatched junction nucleotides: 6. The CDR3 has 15 amino acids. From germline, CDR1 is MDHEN and CDR2 SYDVKM. Assay used: immunoSEQ multiplex PCR; TCRdb lists only in-frame clones, some missing. Of under 300,000 clones detected, 87% appear once; the ten largest clones hold over 6%. This clone was seen just once. The sequence came from a woman aged 30 to 39 with acute COVID-19. The specimen sequenced was PBMCs or T cells enriched from blood (not recorded which). V gene TRBV28 combines with J gene TRBJ2-7, with TRBD2 matching over 14 bases. The CDR3: CATMGLAGVSYEQYF. In DNA form, the CDR3 reads TGTGCCACCATGGGACTAGCGGGAGTTTCCTACGAGCAGTACTTC.